This TCR beta chain was recorded in a study of human T cells and chemical hapten exposure. For the study at large: Mostly female patients had alopecia areata, totalis or universalis.

MiXCR was run by TCRdb on the RACE reads, yielding one entry per CDR3 protein. The sample contains 280,000 or so distinct CDR3 sequences, around 7.3% of which appear only once. Sample time point: pre-sensitization, week 0. Treatment noted: therapeutic diphenylcyclopropenone sensitization with weekly scalp DPC. V gave up 0 bases and J gave up 5 bases, with 16 bases separating them. This CDR3 has 17 amino acids. Germline values: CDR1 MNHEY, CDR2 SVGAGI. About this clonotype: As yet, its antigen is unknown.

Study-wide findings and caveats: Since the donors had alopecia, their immune response may not be the same as that of healthy people.

The input for sequencing was whole blood, taken in connection with sensitization to the hapten diphenylcyclopropenone (DPC). The chain is built from TRBV6-5 and TRBJ2-2, with D unresolved. This TCR came from a man aged 18-30 years with alopecia areata. Some clones in this sample may be carry-over from other donors' samples. The chain's CDR3 is CASSYSSLSTGTGELFF. CDR3 DNA: TGTGCCAGCAGTTACTCAAGTCTCTCCACCGGAACCGGGGAGCTGTTTTTT.